This T cell receptor (beta chain) was obtained from a study of control samples from healthy donors and cancer patients. The repertoire was sequenced with immunoSEQ multiplex PCR; TCRdb's copy has only in-frame clones and lacks some. Of about 51,000 clones detected, over 85% appear once; the ten largest clones hold 1.6%. The CDR3 covers 15 residues. Unmatched junction bases numbered 2, after V lost 4 bases and J lost 2 bases. Per the germline V gene, CDR1 is SGHAT and CDR2 is FQNNGV. This clonotype was obtained from a man aged 35-49 years with colorectal cancer. The sequenced sample consisted of PBMCs. The chain links TRBV11-2 to TRBJ2-7; 13 nucleotides line up with TRBD2. Written as DNA, the CDR3 is TGTGCCAGCAGCTCGGGACTAGCGGGGCCCTACGAGCAGTACTTC. Translating gives CASSSGLAGPYEQYF.